This paragraph covers one T cell receptor beta chain sequence. The source of the sample is a study of long-term antiretroviral therapy in people with HIV. At the survey level, the v3.0 immunoSEQ assay was run. TCRdb's table, derived via immunoSEQ multiplex PCR, lists solely in-frame clones and lacks some. Here the sample spans about 25,000 clones, 81% being singletons. CDR3 length equals 19 residues. Germline V lookup: CDR1 SGHVS, CDR2 FQNEAQ. Trimming took off 4 bases at V and 0 bases at J, with 23 bases between the two ends. This material consisted of unsorted PBMCs, taken at the start of antiretroviral therapy, before treatment. J is TRBJ2-3 and V is TRBV7-8; no clear D. The sequence was obtained from a woman under 30 with HIV. The CDR3: CASSSSPLSDLPSTDTQYF. CDR3 nucleotide sequence: TGTGCCAGCAGCTCAAGCCCCCTGAGTGACCTGCCGAGCACAGATACGCAGTATTTT. Using reference TRBV7-8 and TRBJ2-3 for the parts outside the CDR3, the full variable domain is GAGVSQSPRYKVAKRGQDVALRCDPISGHVSLFWYQQALGQGPEFLTYFQNEAQLDKSGLPSDRFFAERPEGSVSTLKIQRTQQEDSAVYLCASSSSPLSDLPSTDTQYFGPGTRLTVL.